One sample yielded the 20 T cell receptor beta chains listed below, sequenced in a study of blood T cell repertoires in COVID-19. The data were produced by immunoSEQ multiplex PCR, yet TCRdb's version contains in-frame clones alone and is incomplete. The repertoire holds 200,000 to 300,000 clones, more than 85% seen once, with 2% to 3% in the top ten. Sequenced input: peripheral blood. Receptor source: a young adult with COVID-19, enrolled during active disease.

The chain joins TRBV7-2 to TRBJ2-7, with 10 bases lining up with TRBD2. V dropped 5 bases and J dropped 5; count of bases not matched to a gene: 9. Germline CDR1 is SGHTA and CDR2 is FQGNSA. CDR3 length: 15 amino acids. The CDR3 region has the DNA TGTGCCAGCAGCCACAGCGGGAGGGCCATTGACGAGCAGTACTTC. Translation: CASSHSGRAIDEQYF.

The chain recombines TRBV5-1 with TRBJ2-2; 8 positions agree with TRBD1. V was pared by 6 bases and J by 6 bases, with 10 bases of the junction left unmatched. CDR3 size: 15 residues. Germline lookup yields CDR1 SGHRS and CDR2 YFSETQ. The CDR3 DNA reads TGCGCCAGCACCTCCCAGGGACAGGAGTCCGGGGAGCTGTTTTTT. This sequence encodes CASTSQGQESGELFF.

This rearrangement joins TRBV4-3 to TRBJ2-1, with 8 positions matching TRBD2. Trimming at V came to 0 bases and at J to 4 bases, leaving 8 bases not matched to a gene. CDR3 size: 17 residues. Germline-derived CDR1 and CDR2 are LGHNA and YSLEER. CDR3 sequence: CASSQDSTSGFYNEQFF. CDR3 DNA sequence: TGCGCCAGCAGCCAAGATAGTACTAGCGGCTTTTACAATGAGCAGTTCTTC.

The V gene is TRBV7-6, the J gene TRBJ1-4; D call uncertain. The CDR3 has 16 residues. Deletions cut 1 base from V and 0 bases from J, with 9 bases between. From germline, CDR1 is SGHVS and CDR2 FNYEAQ. CDR3 loop: CASSLGISATNEKLFF. The CDR3, as DNA: TGTGCCAGCAGCTTAGGTATTTCTGCAACTAATGAAAAACTGTTTTTT.

The chain uses TRBV3-1 (or the pseudogene TRBV3-2) and TRBJ1-5; no definite D call. The germline V gene has CDR1 LGHDT and CDR2 YNNKEL (reference sequence). Between the trimmed V and J ends, which lost 0 bases and 0 bases, there was a span of 12 bases. The CDR3 consists of 17 residues. The CDR3 region has the DNA TGTGCCAGCAGCCAAGAACCGCAGATTTATAGCAATCAGCCCCAGCATTTT. It specifies CASSQEPQIYSNQPQHF.

The chain joins TRBV28 to TRBJ1-2; TRBD1 is a possible D gene (5 bases). The germline V and J ends were trimmed by 3 bases and 5 bases, with 10 bases remaining between them. CDR3 size: 13 residues. Germline loops: CDR1 MDHEN, CDR2 SYDVKM. The CDR3 coding sequence is TGTGCCAGCAGTTTTACCGACAGTTATGGCTACACCTTC. Amino acid sequence: CASSFTDSYGYTF.

The CDR3 is CASSLTGVNTEAFF. As DNA, the CDR3 is TGTGCCAGCAGTTTGACAGGTGTGAACACTGAAGCTTTCTTT. The chain employs TRBV5-5 and TRBJ1-1, with a tentative D call TRBD1 (6 bases). Germline lookup yields CDR1 SGHKS and CDR2 YYEKEE (reference sequence). The ends were cut back, 5 bases at V and 0 bases at J, with 11 bases in the middle. The CDR3 runs to 14 residues. The full variable domain, rest sourced from reference TRBV5-5 and TRBJ1-1, is DAGVTQSPTHLIKTRGQQVTLRCSPISGHKSVSWYQQVLGQGPQFIFQYYEKEERGRGNFPDRFSARQFPNYSSELNVNALLLGDSALYLCASSLTGVNTEAFFGQGTRLTVV.

The V gene is TRBV5-6, the J gene TRBJ1-2; no clear D. CDR3 length: 14 amino acids. Trimming cost V 4 bases and J 4 bases, with 14 bases left between them. Germline V gene lookup returns CDR1 SGHDT and CDR2 YYEEEE. The CDR3 loop reads CASSHIEPVYGYTF. The CDR3 DNA reads TGTGCCAGCAGCCACATTGAACCAGTCTATGGCTACACCTTC.

V usage is TRBV6-5 and J usage is TRBJ2-7, with D uncertain. Looked up from germline, CDR1 is MNHEY and CDR2 is SVGAGI. This CDR3 is 14 amino acids long. Trimming pared 2 bases from V and 1 base from J, leaving 9 bases between. The CDR3 region is CASSYGQNSYEQYF. In DNA, the CDR3 is TGTGCCAGCAGTTACGGGCAGAATTCCTACGAGCAGTACTTC.

The genes are TRBV5-5 and TRBJ1-6; 8 nucleotides align to TRBD1. The V gene's germline CDR1 is SGHKS and CDR2 YYEKEE (reference sequence). This CDR3 has 18 residues. V gave up 1 base and J gave up 7 bases; unmatched junction bases: 13. The CDR3 here is CASSLYQGAKAGNSPLHF. The CDR3 bases are TGTGCCAGCAGCTTGTACCAGGGGGCAAAAGCCGGCAATTCACCCCTCCACTTT.

The V call is TRBV7-3, the J call TRBJ2-5; 11 nucleotides match TRBD2. Per germline, CDR1 SGHTA and CDR2 FQGTGA. The CDR3 is 15 amino acids. V was pared by 2 bases and J by 3 bases, with 2 bases of the junction left unmatched. The DNA of the CDR3 is TGTGCCAGCAGCTTACTAGCGGGAGGAAAAGAGACCCAGTACTTC. Its protein is CASSLLAGGKETQYF.

This clone was seen only once. V is TRBV4-3 and J is TRBJ2-3; a possible D gene is TRBD2 (5 bases). V shed 3 bases and J shed 1 base, with 14 bases lying between them. The CDR3 has 16 amino acids. Germline CDR1 and CDR2: LGHNA and YSLEER. CDR3: CASSHLTSLGTDTQYF. CDR3 nucleotides: TGCGCCAGCAGCCACCTAACTAGTTTAGGCACAGATACGCAGTATTTT.

J is TRBJ1-4 and V is TRBV12-1. TRBV12-1 is shown as a pseudogene. This CDR3 region has 17 residues. The CDR3 here is CASSPLVPVPTNEKLFF. CDR3 nucleotide sequence: TGTGCCAGCAGCCCATTGGTCCCGGTTCCAACTAATGAAAAACTGTTTTTT.

The genes are TRBV7-9 and TRBJ2-1, with 12 bases matching TRBD2. CDR3 size: 18 residues. Germline V lookup: CDR1 SEHNR, CDR2 FQNEAQ (reference sequence). Germline trimming cut 5 bases from V and 1 base from J; bases unmatched to any gene: 9. The CDR3 DNA reads as TGTGCCAGCAGCCCGACTAGCGGGAGAATTAAGTCCTACAATGAGCAGTTCTTC. It encodes CASSPTSGRIKSYNEQFF.

This chain joins TRBV3-1 (or the pseudogene TRBV3-2) and TRBJ2-5, with D perhaps matching TRBD2 (6 bases). The CDR3 has 16 amino acids. V shed 4 bases and J shed 0 bases, with 15 bases lying between them. Germline lookup yields CDR1 LGHDT and CDR2 YNNKEL (reference sequence). CDR3 amino acids: CASSPRGAGYQETQYF. DNA for the CDR3: TGTGCCAGCAGCCCCCGGGGCGCGGGGTACCAAGAGACCCAGTACTTC.

This clone has only one observation. DNA for the CDR3: TGTGCCAGCAGTGCTACAGGGGGCGCCGGCTATGGCTACACCTTC. Residues: CASSATGGAGYGYTF. V and J are TRBV28 and TRBJ1-2; 9 positions agree with TRBD1. V lost 5 bases and J lost 4; bases outside the gene matches: 8. The CDR3 has 15 amino acids. CDR1 is MDHEN and CDR2 is SYDVKM in the germline V gene.

V usage is TRBV4-2 and J usage is TRBJ2-7, with 12 bases that match TRBD2. J was trimmed by 6 bases and V by 1 base; bases with no gene match: 7. Germline values: CDR1 LGHNA, CDR2 YNFKEQ. There are 16 residues in the CDR3. CDR3 residues: CASSQVGGTSGLEQYF. The CDR3 DNA sequence: TGTGCCAGCAGCCAAGTGGGAGGGACTAGCGGGCTCGAGCAGTACTTC.

The rearrangement joins TRBV24-1 to TRBJ2-1, with D tentatively TRBD1 (5 bases). The germline CDR1 and CDR2 sequences are KGHDR and SFDVKD. V gave up 1 base and J gave up 0 bases, with 9 bases separating them. CDR3 length equals 16 residues. In DNA form, the CDR3 reads TGTGCCACCAGTGATTTTCAGGGTCTCTCCTACAATGAGCAGTTCTTC. It specifies CATSDFQGLSYNEQFF.

The chain is built from TRBV5-6 and TRBJ1-2; D ambiguous. Trimming took off 1 base at V and 7 bases at J, with 11 bases between the two ends. The CDR3 is made up of 13 amino acids. Germline V gene lookup returns CDR1 SGHDT and CDR2 YYEEEE. The CDR3 DNA reads as TGTGCCAGCAGCTTGTTGGCGGAGGGTGGCTACACCTTC. This encodes CASSLLAEGGYTF. Using reference TRBV5-6 and TRBJ1-2 for the parts outside the CDR3, the full variable domain is DAGVTQSPTHLIKTRGQQVTLRCSPKSGHDTVSWYQQALGQGPQFIFQYYEEEERQRGNFPDRFSGHQFPNYSSELNVNALLLGDSALYLCASSLLAEGGYTFGSGTRLTVV.

This clone was seen just once. The sample holds other DNA sequences that translate to the same CDR3. This chain joins TRBV7-2 and TRBJ2-2; the match to TRBD2 covers 10 bases. The CDR3 extends over 15 amino acids. The germline gives CDR1 SGHTA, CDR2 FQGNSA. V shed 4 bases and J 4 bases; nucleotides not matched to a gene: 3. The CDR3 loop reads CASSYSGRGTGELFF. The CDR3 DNA follows: TGTGCCAGCAGCTACAGCGGGAGGGGCACCGGGGAGCTGTTTTTT.